Presented here are 27 T cell receptor beta chains from one specimen sequenced in a study of T cell clonotyping in hematopoietic cell transplantation. The table came from immunoSEQ multiplex PCR; TCRdb's copy has only in-frame clones and leaves some out. Of 11,000 to 15,000 clones listed, about 60% are singletons. Sequencing was carried out using PBMCs. The receptors shown here come from a human donor who either received an allogeneic hematopoietic cell transplant for a myeloid malignancy or was a related donor (not recorded which). Some clones in this sample may be carry-over from other donors' samples.

The chain combines TRBV7-9 with TRBJ2-1; 8 bases align to TRBD1. V shed 5 bases, J shed 8 bases, and the junction held 8 bases outside the gene matches. CDR1 is SEHNR, CDR2 FQNEAQ, per germline (reference sequence). The CDR3 is 14 residues long. This CDR3 is CASSGNRGYDEQFF. As DNA, the CDR3 is TGTGCCAGCAGCGGAAACAGGGGGTACGATGAGCAGTTCTTC.

This chain connects TRBV7-6 to TRBJ1-6, with D uncertain. V was shortened by 5 bases and J by 7 bases, with 18 bases between the two germline ends. CDR1 and CDR2 (germline): SGHVS, FNYEAQ. The CDR3 covers 16 residues. The CDR3 sequence is CASSLLKAGPNSPLHF. In DNA, the CDR3 is TGTGCCAGCAGCCTATTGAAAGCGGGCCCAAATTCACCCCTCCACTTT.

V usage is TRBV6-4 and J usage is TRBJ2-5; D is possibly TRBD1 or TRBD2 (6 bases each). Germline V gene data show CDR1 as MRHNA and CDR2 as SNTAGT. The length of the CDR3 is 14 residues. The V and J ends lost 6 bases and 4 bases respectively, with 15 bases between them. The CDR3 region is CASRPPGAGETQYF. The CDR3, as DNA: TGTGCCAGCAGACCCCCGGGGGCAGGAGAGACCCAGTACTTC.

The chain combines TRBV30 with TRBJ1-5; no clear D. Germline loops: CDR1 GTSNPN, CDR2 SVGIG (reference sequence). Trimming removed 4 bases from V and 7 bases from J, with 14 bases in between. CDR3 size: 13 residues. The CDR3 is CAWTYGSGQPQHF. The CDR3 DNA reads as TGTGCCTGGACTTACGGCTCGGGGCAGCCCCAGCATTTT. Combining the CDR3 with reference TRBV30 and TRBJ1-5 gives the whole variable domain SQTIHQWPATLVQPVGSPLSLECTVEGTSNPNLYWYRQAAGRGLQLLFYSVGIGQISSEVPQNLSASRPQDRQFILSSKKLLLSDSGFYLCAWTYGSGQPQHFGDGTRLSIL.

The chain employs TRBV28 and TRBJ1-5; D is unclear. Looked up from germline, CDR1 is MDHEN and CDR2 is SYDVKM. The V end was cut by 8 bases, the J end by 1 base, with 18 bases between. The CDR3 totals 16 residues. The CDR3 nucleotides read TGTGCCAGCGGGCAAATCAGGATTTCAAGCAATCAGCCCCAGCATTTT. It codes for CASGQIRISSNQPQHF.

The J gene is TRBJ2-1, the V gene TRBV29-1; possible D gene TRBD2, 5 bases. The CDR3 has 10 residues. Looked up from germline, CDR1 is SQVTM and CDR2 is ANQGSEA. V was trimmed by 6 bases and J by 7 bases, leaving 7 bases between them. CDR3 in amino acids: CSVRVNEQFF. CDR3 nucleotide sequence: TGCAGCGTGAGGGTAAATGAGCAGTTCTTC.

This clone was seen only a few times. This chain links TRBV30 with TRBJ1-5; D might be TRBD1 (5 bases). CDR3 length: 12 amino acids. From germline, CDR1 is GTSNPN and CDR2 SVGIG (reference sequence). The V end lost 0 bases, the J end lost 6 bases, and 6 bases lay between the germline ends. The CDR3 bases are TGTGCCTGGAGTGTAGGGGTTCAGCCCCAGCATTTT. Protein: CAWSVGVQPQHF.

The chain employs TRBV7-2 and TRBJ2-2; TRBD2 matches 8 bases. This CDR3 spans 15 amino acids. Germline V lookup: CDR1 SGHTA, CDR2 FQGNSA. V lost 10 bases and J lost 6; bases outside the gene matches: 13. CDR3 bases: TGTGCCAACGGGGGGTCCGGGACTAGAGCCGGGGAGCTGTTTTTT. This encodes CANGGSGTRAGELFF.

The chain joins TRBV6-1 to TRBJ1-5; the D is unclear. There are 15 residues in the CDR3. CDR1 and CDR2 (germline): MNHNS, SASEGT. Trimming removed 0 bases from V and 10 bases from J, with 16 bases in between. CDR3 amino acids: CASSEAVLPLHPQHF. The CDR3 DNA reads as TGTGCCAGCAGTGAAGCGGTCTTGCCCCTTCATCCCCAGCATTTT.

This clone was observed a few times. The V call is TRBV11-2, the J call TRBJ1-2; D is perhaps TRBD1 (5 bases). The germline gives CDR1 SGHAT, CDR2 FQNNGV. V was pared by 6 bases and J by 3 bases, with 17 bases between. The CDR3 has 15 amino acids. Written as DNA, the CDR3 is TGTGCCAGCAGGGATCCCGGGGAGGGACACTATGGCTACACCTTC. It translates to CASRDPGEGHYGYTF. Complete variable domain (other parts from reference TRBV11-2 and TRBJ1-2): EAGVAQSPRYKIIEKRQSVAFWCNPISGHATLYWYQQILGQGPKLLIQFQNNGVVDDSQLPKDRFSAERLKGVDSTLKIQPAKLEDSAVYLCASRDPGEGHYGYTFGSGTRLTVV.

The rearrangement uses TRBV9 and TRBJ1-6; the D gene is possibly TRBD1 (6 bases). This CDR3 has 15 residues. The V and J ends lost 2 bases and 9 bases respectively, with 15 bases between them. Germline V gene lookup returns CDR1 SGDLS and CDR2 YYNGEE. The DNA of the CDR3 is TGTGCCAGCAGCGTTTTGGGGGCGCAGGGTTCACCCCTCCACTTT. It translates to CASSVLGAQGSPLHF.

The CDR3 DNA reads as TGTGCCACCAGCAGAGATTCGTCGAGCGGGAACACCGGGGAGCTGTTTTTT. It is translated as CATSRDSSSGNTGELFF. The chain carries TRBV15 and TRBJ2-2; the D gene is possibly TRBD2 (5 bases). Trimming removed 0 bases from V and 1 base from J, with 12 bases in between. This CDR3 spans 17 amino acids. Germline lookup yields CDR1 LNHNV and CDR2 YYDKDF (reference sequence).

The V call is TRBV9, the J call TRBJ2-2; D is undetermined. The CDR3 consists of 12 residues. V lost 0 bases and J lost 7, with 4 bases in between. CDR1 and CDR2 from the germline V gene are SGDLS and YYNGEE. DNA for the CDR3: TGTGCCAGCAGCGTAGTAGGCGGGGAGCTGTTTTTT. Encoded protein: CASSVVGGELFF.

J is TRBJ1-1 and V is TRBV4-2, with TRBD1 matching over 8 bases. Losses at the gene ends were 0 bases for V and 6 bases for J; bases not matched to a gene: 6. From germline, CDR1 is LGHNA and CDR2 YNFKEQ. The CDR3 totals 15 residues. DNA for the CDR3: TGTGCCAGCAGCCAAGAGGGACAGGATGGGCCTGAAGCTTTCTTT. Translation gives CASSQEGQDGPEAFF.

The table lists this clone with a few counts. The chain couples TRBV2 to TRBJ2-5; D gene unclear. CDR1 and CDR2 (germline): SNHLY, FYNNEI. CDR3 length: 13 residues. The germline V and J ends were trimmed by 4 bases and 5 bases, with 11 bases remaining between them. The DNA of the CDR3 is TGTGCCAGCAGTGTATCCCTGGGGGAGACCCAGTACTTC. It yields the protein CASSVSLGETQYF.

The chain links TRBV7-2 to TRBJ2-4; D call uncertain. CDR1 SGHTA and CDR2 FQGNSA come from the germline V gene. This CDR3 comprises 14 residues. Trimming stripped 5 bases from V and 5 bases from J, with 13 bases between. The CDR3 sequence: CASSITVYENIQYF. Here the CDR3 DNA reads TGTGCCAGCAGCATTACAGTCTATGAAAACATTCAGTACTTC.

In DNA, the CDR3 is TGCAGCGTTGCTAGTGTCAACTCCTACGAGCAGTACTTC. Its translation: CSVASVNSYEQYF. V and J are TRBV29-1 and TRBJ2-7; D gene unclear. The CDR3 extends over 13 amino acids. V was trimmed by 4 bases and J by 0 bases, leaving 10 bases between them. CDR1 and CDR2 from the germline V gene are SQVTM and ANQGSEA.

V gene TRBV2 combines with J gene TRBJ2-7; 8 bases line up with TRBD1. Germline assignment: CDR1 SNHLY and CDR2 FYNNEI. The junction had 9 bases not matched to a gene; V was cut back by 4 bases and J by 7 bases. This CDR3 has 14 residues. The CDR3 sequence is CASSGQGPLEEQYF. CDR3 DNA sequence: TGTGCCAGCAGTGGACAGGGGCCCCTGGAAGAGCAGTACTTC.

The genes are TRBV30 and TRBJ2-2; TRBD1 aligns across 11 bases. The CDR3 loop spans 17 amino acids. Germline V gives CDR1 GTSNPN, CDR2 SVGIG (reference sequence). V lost 2 bases and J lost 5; bases outside the gene matches: 10. The chain's CDR3 is CAWSSTLGQGATGELFF. The DNA of the CDR3 is TGTGCCTGGAGTTCTACCCTAGGACAGGGGGCTACCGGGGAGCTGTTTTTT.

The rearrangement links TRBV14 to TRBJ1-1; D unresolved. This CDR3 has 19 amino acids. Between the trimmed V and J ends, which lost 0 bases and 2 bases, there was a span of 22 bases. Germline CDR1 is SGHDN and CDR2 is FVKESK. CDR3 in DNA: TGTGCCAGCAGCCAAGAGCATTTCCCCCGGGGAGGGAAAAACACTGAAGCTTTCTTT. It yields the protein CASSQEHFPRGGKNTEAFF.

This rearrangement joins TRBV5-6 to TRBJ2-5; TRBD2 agrees at 13 bases. With V trimmed by 1 base and J by 5 bases, 5 bases remained unmatched. The CDR3 contains 16 residues. Germline V CDR1 and CDR2: SGHDT, YYEEEE. The CDR3 loop is CASSLTSGGAWETQYF. The CDR3 DNA follows: TGTGCCAGCAGCTTGACTAGCGGGGGGGCCTGGGAGACCCAGTACTTC.

The chain is built from TRBV7-8 and TRBJ2-7; D is perhaps TRBD1 (6 bases). Trimming took 2 bases from V and 3 from J, leaving 11 bases between them. Germline values: CDR1 SGHVS, CDR2 FQNEAQ. The CDR3 runs 14 residues. CDR3 coding DNA: TGTGCCAGCAGCTTATTTGGGACACGCTACGAGCAGTACTTC. It translates to CASSLFGTRYEQYF.

This sequence joins TRBV30 and TRBJ1-1, with no clear D. Germline assignment: CDR1 GTSNPN and CDR2 SVGIG (reference sequence). Trimming removed 0 bases at V and 1 base at J, with 9 bases between. This CDR3 is built from 14 residues. In DNA form, the CDR3 reads TGTGCCTGGAGTGTACCCGACCAGAACACTGAAGCTTTCTTT. Its translation is CAWSVPDQNTEAFF.

V usage is TRBV30 and J usage is TRBJ2-3, with TRBD2 as a possible D gene (6 bases). Germline CDR1 reads GTSNPN; CDR2 reads SVGIG (reference sequence). With 4 bases removed from V and 1 base from J, the gap between germline ends came to 15 bases. The CDR3 extends over 15 amino acids. The CDR3 DNA reads as TGTGCCTGGAACCAAGGACTAACCGGCACAGATACGCAGTATTTT. Protein sequence: CAWNQGLTGTDTQYF.

This clone came up a few times. The rearrangement joins TRBV30 to TRBJ1-5; TRBD1 might be the D (5 bases). CDR3 length equals 13 residues. Germline V gene lookup returns CDR1 GTSNPN and CDR2 SVGIG (reference sequence). V was trimmed by 2 bases and J by 3 bases, leaving 8 bases between them. The CDR3 region is CAWSSGLNQPQHF. CDR3 DNA: TGTGCCTGGAGTTCGGGGCTCAATCAGCCCCAGCATTTT. The full variable domain, in which reference TRBV30 and TRBJ1-5 provide the parts outside the CDR3, is SQTIHQWPATLVQPVGSPLSLECTVEGTSNPNLYWYRQAAGRGLQLLFYSVGIGQISSEVPQNLSASRPQDRQFILSSKKLLLSDSGFYLCAWSSGLNQPQHFGDGTRLSIL.

V usage is TRBV2 and J usage is TRBJ2-5, with D perhaps assigned TRBD1 or TRBD2 (5 bases each). Germline values: CDR1 SNHLY, CDR2 FYNNEI. This CDR3 region has 13 residues. Deletions cut 3 bases from V and 9 bases from J, with 14 bases between. The CDR3 bases are TGTGCCAGCAGTGATGAGGGGATAGGGGCCCAGTACTTC. Its translation: CASSDEGIGAQYF.

The chain carries TRBV30 and TRBJ1-3, with no clear D. This CDR3 contains 13 residues. Germline V CDR1 and CDR2: GTSNPN, SVGIG (reference sequence). V lost 0 bases and J lost 0, with 3 bases in between. For the CDR3, the DNA is TGTGCCTGGAGTGTAGCCTCTGGAAACACCATATATTTT. This translates into CAWSVASGNTIYF.